The 31 T cell receptor beta chains below come from one sample, sequenced in a study of T cells in Graves' hyperthyroidism and ophthalmopathy. Template material for amplifying TCR beta CDR3 regions consisted of RNA transcripts. HTBI primers were used for first-round RT-PCR of the TCR CDR3. TCRdb recomputed calls from the multiplex PCR reads with MiXCR, one row per CDR3 protein. The sample has about 300,000 distinct CDR3 sequences, less than 20% seen once. The material sequenced was blood. Receptor source: a man aged 50 or older with Graves' ophthalmopathy.

Ten or more counts support this clonotype. V gene TRBV7-2 combines with J gene TRBJ1-5; D is unresolved. The germline V gene encodes CDR1 SGHTA and CDR2 FQGNSA. V was shortened by 0 bases and J by 2 bases, with 8 bases between the two germline ends. The length of the CDR3 is 15 residues. The CDR3 reads CASSLAGIGNQPQHF. The CDR3 DNA sequence: TGTGCCAGCAGCTTAGCAGGAATTGGCAATCAGCCCCAGCATTTT.

The chain has TRBV20-1 and TRBJ2-5; 9 bases map to TRBD1. CDR3 length: 16 amino acids. Trimming at V came to 0 bases and at J to 6 bases, leaving 11 bases not matched to a gene. Germline V gene data show CDR1 as DFQATT and CDR2 as SNEGSKA (reference sequence). In DNA, the CDR3 is TGCAGTGCTAGAGACCCCTGGACAGGGGCCTCCAAGACCCAGTACTTC. Translated: CSARDPWTGASKTQYF.

Of note for this clonotype: This may come from a read error, since a much larger clone is one base off. The V call is TRBV28, the J call TRBJ1-4; maybe TRBD1 (5 bases). This CDR3 comprises 14 residues. The germline CDR1 and CDR2 sequences are MDHEN and SYDVKM. V lost 10 bases and J 6 bases, leaving 18 bases between the germline ends. CDR3 in DNA: TGTGCCATCGATCCGGGACGGGGTGATGAAAAACTGTTTTTT. This encodes CAIDPGRGDEKLFF.

Only a few counts were recorded for this clonotype. For the CDR3, the DNA is TGCAGTGCTTTCGGGACAGGGGAAACTAATGAAAAACTGTTTTTT. Protein sequence: CSAFGTGETNEKLFF. The chain recombines TRBV20-1 with TRBJ1-4, with 10 bases fitting TRBD1. Trimming removed 5 bases from V and 1 base from J; junction bases left unmatched: 4. The CDR3 totals 15 residues. CDR1 DFQATT and CDR2 SNEGSKA come from the germline V gene (reference sequence).

This chain uses TRBV24-1 with TRBJ1-5, with unresolved D. Looked up from germline, CDR1 is KGHDR and CDR2 is SFDVKD. The CDR3 sequence is 12 residues long. V was cut by 5 bases and J by 5 bases, with 6 bases left in between. CDR3 DNA sequence: TGTGCCACCAGTGCCTCTGATCAGCCCCAGCATTTT. It codes for CATSASDQPQHF.

The chain couples TRBV24-1 to TRBJ1-1; unclear D gene. CDR1 is KGHDR, CDR2 SFDVKD, per germline. CDR3 length equals 13 residues. Trimming stripped 4 bases from V and 0 bases from J, with 5 bases between. CDR3 coding DNA: TGTGCCACCAGTGAAGCCGTGAACACTGAAGCTTTCTTT. Its protein product is CATSEAVNTEAFF.

This chain connects TRBV2 to TRBJ2-3, with 12 nucleotides matching TRBD2. In germline, CDR1 is SNHLY, CDR2 FYNNEI. J lost 6 bases, V lost 2 bases, and 9 bases had no gene match. The CDR3 runs to 17 residues. The CDR3 is CASSELAGGPYPDTQYF. CDR3 bases: TGTGCCAGCAGTGAACTAGCGGGAGGGCCGTATCCCGATACGCAGTATTTT.

In its sample, this clonotype was seen many times. This chain joins TRBV2 and TRBJ1-3; TRBD1 might be the D (5 bases). The V and J ends lost 8 bases and 0 bases respectively, with 11 bases between them. CDR1 is SNHLY, CDR2 FYNNEI, per germline. This CDR3 spans 14 amino acids. The DNA of the CDR3 is TGTGCCAGCCATGCAGGGAGCTCTGGAAACACCATATATTTT. Amino acids: CASHAGSSGNTIYF.

The V call is TRBV30, the J call TRBJ2-3, with TRBD2 matching 7 bases. Trimming cost V 2 bases and J 2 bases; bases outside gene matches: 7. Per the germline V gene, CDR1 is GTSNPN and CDR2 is SVGIG (reference sequence). The CDR3 has 15 amino acids. CDR3 sequence: CAWSLASGFTDTQYF. CDR3 sequence (DNA): TGTGCCTGGAGTTTGGCTAGCGGATTCACAGATACGCAGTATTTT.

The gene calls are TRBV7-2 and TRBJ2-3, with 11 bases identical to TRBD2. The CDR3 totals 16 residues. The V and J ends lost 5 bases and 4 bases, in that order; junction bases with no gene match: 8. Germline values: CDR1 SGHTA, CDR2 FQGNSA. The CDR3 here is CASSPGLAGMPDTQYF. The DNA of the CDR3 is TGTGCCAGCAGCCCTGGACTAGCGGGTATGCCAGATACGCAGTATTTT.

J is TRBJ1-2 and V is TRBV6-5; no reliable D call. Germline CDR1 and CDR2: MNHEY and SVGAGI. V lost 0 bases and J 9 bases, leaving 14 bases between the germline ends. CDR3 length equals 14 residues. The CDR3 region has the DNA TGTGCCAGCAGTTACTCGAAGAGGGTTAGTAGCTACACCTTC. Protein product: CASSYSKRVSSYTF.

Many counts were recorded for this clonotype. The chain links TRBV6-5 to TRBJ2-3, with a tentative D call TRBD2 (5 bases). CDR1 is MNHEY, CDR2 SVGAGI, per germline. The length of the CDR3 is 15 residues. The V end lost 1 base, the J end lost 4 bases, and 12 bases lay between the germline ends. The CDR3 nucleotides are TGTGCCAGCAGTTACTTCGGCCCCGGGGCAGATACGCAGTATTTT. Translating it yields CASSYFGPGADTQYF.

This clonotype was counted many times. The chain couples TRBV28 to TRBJ1-4; 11 bases match TRBD1. With V trimmed by 5 bases and J by 8 bases, 10 bases remained unmatched. The CDR3 sequence is 16 residues long. Germline V gives CDR1 MDHEN, CDR2 SYDVKM. This CDR3 reads CASSIPGQGVGEKLFF. Here the CDR3 DNA reads TGTGCCAGCAGTATACCGGGACAGGGGGTTGGGGAAAAACTGTTTTTT.

This sequence joins TRBV5-6 and TRBJ1-4, with D uncertain. Trimming cost V 2 bases and J 1 base, with 15 bases left between them. The CDR3 has 17 amino acids. CDR1 and CDR2 from the germline V gene are SGHDT and YYEEEE. The CDR3 DNA sequence: TGTGCCAGCAGCTTTCGTGTGGGAACTAAAACTAATGAAAAACTGTTTTTT. Translated, it gives CASSFRVGTKTNEKLFF.

This clonotype was counted ten times or more. This rearrangement joins TRBV7-9 to TRBJ2-7; D gene unclear. Germline loops: CDR1 SEHNR, CDR2 FQNEAQ (reference sequence). The CDR3 has 12 amino acids. The germline V and J ends were trimmed by 1 base and 7 bases, with 8 bases remaining between them. The CDR3 region is CASSLGSVEQYF. The CDR3 DNA reads as TGTGCCAGCAGCTTAGGATCTGTGGAGCAGTACTTC. Based on the CDR3 plus reference TRBV7-9 and TRBJ2-7, the full variable domain is DTGVSQNPRHKITKRGQNVTFRCDPISEHNRLYWYRQTLGQGPEFLTYFQNEAQLEKSRLLSDRFSAERPKGSFSTLEIQRTEQGDSAMYLCASSLGSVEQYFGPGTRLTVT.

This clonotype has only a few counts. The chain is built from TRBV5-1 and TRBJ2-2; 7 bases line up with TRBD2. The CDR3 runs 15 residues. Germline CDR1 is SGHRS and CDR2 is YFSETQ. J lost 7 bases, V lost 4 bases, and 10 bases had no gene match. The CDR3 protein is CASSPVDGRSGELFF. The CDR3 DNA is TGCGCCAGCAGCCCCGTCGACGGGAGGAGCGGGGAGCTGTTTTTT.

At least ten counts were recorded for this clonotype. This chain joins TRBV20-1 and TRBJ1-4, with D unresolved. Per the germline V gene, CDR1 is DFQATT and CDR2 is SNEGSKA (reference sequence). The V gene lost 0 bases and the J gene lost 8 bases, with 10 bases spanning the gap. This CDR3 spans 13 amino acids. This chain's CDR3 is CSARDSRREKLFF. The CDR3, as DNA: TGCAGTGCTAGAGATTCTAGGAGGGAAAAACTGTTTTTT.

This clonotype was seen a handful of times. The V gene is TRBV18, the J gene TRBJ2-7, with 7 bases that match TRBD1. Germline V gene sequence: CDR1 KGHSH, CDR2 LQKENI. V lost 3 bases, J lost 6 bases, and 11 bases stayed unmatched. There are 15 residues in the CDR3. CDR3 residues: CASSPTGQINREQYF. CDR3 DNA sequence: TGTGCCAGCTCACCGACGGGACAGATAAACCGCGAGCAGTACTTC.

This clonotype occurred many times. The chain joins TRBV2 to TRBJ2-7; TRBD1 agrees at 9 bases. This CDR3 region has 14 residues. Germline CDR1 reads SNHLY; CDR2 reads FYNNEI. V was clipped by 1 base and J by 3 bases; unmatched bases: 1. The CDR3 reads CASSEEGQGYEQYF. Written as DNA, the CDR3 is TGTGCCAGCAGTGAAGAGGGACAGGGCTACGAGCAGTACTTC.

This clonotype was seen a handful of times. A much larger clone lies one base from this, so it may be a read error. V and J are TRBV7-9 and TRBJ2-5, with D perhaps TRBD1 (6 bases). The V end lost 5 bases, the J end lost 5 bases, and 12 bases lay between the germline ends. This CDR3 has 13 amino acids. CDR1 and CDR2 from the germline V gene are SEHNR and FQNEAQ (reference sequence). The CDR3 protein is CASSPPGAETQYF. Written as DNA, the CDR3 is TGTGCCAGCAGCCCGCCAGGGGCGGAGACCCAGTACTTC.

The sample holds a few counts of this clonotype. This rearrangement joins TRBV18 to TRBJ2-5; D is undetermined. V was cut by 6 bases and J by 1 base, with 12 bases left in between. This CDR3 contains 14 residues. Germline V gene lookup returns CDR1 KGHSH and CDR2 LQKENI. CDR3 coding DNA: TGTGCCAGCTCCGCCTTTGGCAGCCAAGAGACCCAGTACTTC. It encodes CASSAFGSQETQYF.

This clonotype was found many times. This rearrangement joins TRBV18 to TRBJ2-4; possibly TRBD2 for D (6 bases). The CDR3 length is 14 residues. The V gene lost 3 bases and the J gene lost 8 bases, with 14 bases spanning the gap. Germline V lookup: CDR1 KGHSH, CDR2 LQKENI. CDR3 sequence reads: CASSPRPSGDIQYF. The CDR3 DNA follows: TGTGCCAGCTCACCGAGGCCTTCGGGGGACATTCAGTACTTC.

The chain uses TRBV20-1 and TRBJ2-7; TRBD2 matches at 11 bases. CDR1 is DFQATT and CDR2 is SNEGSKA in the germline V gene (reference sequence). The CDR3 runs to 15 residues. V shed 0 bases and J 6 bases; nucleotides not matched to a gene: 7. The CDR3 region is CSARDRRGLAAEQYF. In DNA form, the CDR3 reads TGCAGTGCTAGAGATCGGAGGGGACTAGCGGCCGAGCAGTACTTC.

The J gene is TRBJ2-3, the V gene TRBV12-3 or TRBV12-4, with D maybe TRBD1 (5 bases). Trimming removed 0 bases from V and 2 bases from J, with 9 bases in between. This CDR3 contains 15 residues. CDR3 residues: CASSLAGQLTDTQYF. The CDR3 bases are TGTGCCAGCAGTTTAGCGGGGCAGCTCACAGATACGCAGTATTTT.

This chain links TRBV24-1 with TRBJ2-7; D is ambiguous. V was trimmed by 4 bases and J by 3 bases, leaving 3 bases between them. The CDR3 has 11 residues. Germline assignment: CDR1 KGHDR and CDR2 SFDVKD. CDR3 DNA: TGTGCCACCAGTGACTACTACGAGCAGTACTTC. It specifies CATSDYYEQYF.

This chain connects TRBV14 to TRBJ2-7, with 8 positions matching TRBD1. This CDR3 contains 16 residues. With 1 base clipped from V and 3 bases from J, the junction kept 8 bases outside the gene matches. Germline V gives CDR1 SGHDN, CDR2 FVKESK. CDR3 in amino acids: CASSQAIWTGSYEQYF. The CDR3 nucleotides are TGTGCCAGCAGCCAAGCCATTTGGACAGGGAGCTACGAGCAGTACTTC.

This clonotype was detected a few times. The gene calls are TRBV24-1 and TRBJ2-5; tentatively, D is TRBD1 (5 bases). V lost 7 bases, J lost 4 bases, and 12 bases lay in between. The CDR3 is 13 residues long. CDR1 KGHDR and CDR2 SFDVKD come from the germline V gene. CDR3 sequence reads: CATSDQGGETQYF. CDR3 DNA sequence: TGTGCCACCAGCGATCAGGGCGGAGAGACCCAGTACTTC.

The table lists this clonotype with a few counts. CDR3 nucleotide sequence: TGTGCCAGCACCCTGAGGAACTCTGTCCCAGATACGCAGTATTTT. As protein: CASTLRNSVPDTQYF. The chain is built from TRBV6-1 and TRBJ2-3; D gene unclear. The CDR3 contains 15 residues. The V gene's germline CDR1 is MNHNS and CDR2 SASEGT. The V and J ends lost 7 bases and 4 bases respectively, with 18 bases between them.

This clonotype occurred many times. The gene calls are TRBV28 and TRBJ2-3, with no clear D. This CDR3 is 13 amino acids long. Between the trimmed V and J ends, which lost 1 base and 7 bases, there was a span of 9 bases. Germline lookup yields CDR1 MDHEN and CDR2 SYDVKM. The CDR3 DNA is TGTGCCAGCAGTTTATCGGGCTACTATACGCAGTATTTT. Protein: CASSLSGYYTQYF.

This clonotype was found many times. V and J are TRBV28 and TRBJ1-1, with D tentatively TRBD1 (6 bases). The length of the CDR3 is 12 residues. The V end was cut by 5 bases, the J end by 11 bases, with 15 bases between. The V gene's germline CDR1 is MDHEN and CDR2 SYDVKM. The CDR3 here is CASSPGQRSAFF. The CDR3 DNA follows: TGTGCCAGCAGTCCTGGACAGAGGTCGGCTTTCTTT. Variable domain in full (rest from reference TRBV28 and TRBJ1-1): DVKVTQSSRYLVKRTGEKVFLECVQDMDHENMFWYRQDPGLGLRLIYFSYDVKMKEKGDIPEGYSVSREKKERFSLILESASTNQTSMYLCASSPGQRSAFFGQGTRLTVV.

This clonotype was detected only a few times. The chain recombines TRBV27 with TRBJ1-6; D call uncertain. The ends were cut back, 8 bases at V and 14 bases at J, with 19 bases in the middle. The CDR3 spans 13 residues. Per germline, CDR1 MNHEY and CDR2 SMNVEV (reference sequence). The CDR3 region is CASVWQKLRSLHF. The CDR3 DNA reads as TGTGCCAGCGTTTGGCAGAAGCTTCGATCCCTCCACTTT.